A selection of T cell receptor beta chains follows, all from one sample in a study of blood T cell repertoires in COVID-19. Assay used: immunoSEQ multiplex PCR; TCRdb lists only in-frame clones, some missing. The data show 90,000 to 100,000 clones, about 86% seen once. The specimen sequenced was peripheral blood. These TCRs come from a human donor in a cohort sampled during active COVID-19. Each CDR3 is given with its conserved first and last residue. D genes are given only for firm matches. Some rows have no size entry. The others give once, few or many, or a class for an expanded clone.

d_gene	v_gene	j_gene	abundance	CDR3nt	CDR3aa
TRBD1	TRBV3-1/TRBV3-2	TRBJ1-6	-	TGTGCCAGCAGCCAAAAGACTCAGGGGGCCTATAATTCACCCCTCCACTTT	CASSQKTQGAYNSPLHF
-	TRBV7-3	TRBJ2-2	-	TGTGCCAGCAGCTTAATCGACACCAACACCGGGGAGCTGTTTTTT	CASSLIDTNTGELFF
-	TRBV5-1	TRBJ2-7	-	TGCGCCAGCAGCATCGGTACCTACGAGCAGTACTTC	CASSIGTYEQYF
-	TRBV19	TRBJ1-1	-	TGTGCCAGTAGTATTGCAGAGGGTCTGAACACTGAAGCTTTCTTT	CASSIAEGLNTEAFF
-	TRBV6-5	TRBJ1-1	-	TGTGCCAGCAGTTACTCGAGACAGCTGAACACTGAAGCTTTCTTT	CASSYSRQLNTEAFF
-	TRBV5-4	TRBJ1-2	-	TGTGCCAGCAGCTTGGGGAGGGAGGGGAGACACTATGGCTACACCTTC	CASSLGREGRHYGYTF
-	TRBV9	TRBJ2-7	-	TGTGCCAGCAGCGTAGATCCAGGGGACTACGAGCAGTACTTC	CASSVDPGDYEQYF
TRBD2	TRBV29-1	TRBJ2-3	-	TGCAGCGTTGAGGCAGGGACTAGCGGGGGGCCAGATACGCAGTATTTT	CSVEAGTSGGPDTQYF
-	TRBV28	TRBJ2-7	-	TGTGCCACCCTCAGCTCCTACGAGCAGTACTTC	CATLSSYEQYF
TRBD1	TRBV29-1	TRBJ2-5	-	TGCAGCGCTGTCGGGACAGGGATTGGGGAGACCCAGTACTTC	CSAVGTGIGETQYF
TRBD1	TRBV11-2	TRBJ1-2	-	TGTGCCAGCAGCTTGGGACAGGGGGCCTATGGCTACACCTTC	CASSLGQGAYGYTF
-	TRBV10-3	TRBJ2-1	-	TGTGCCATCAGTGAAATGGGGCAGGTAGGGTCCAATGAGCAGTTCTTC	CAISEMGQVGSNEQFF
TRBD2	TRBV10-2	TRBJ2-7	once	TGCGCCACCCTTAGCGGGGACTCCTACGAGCAGTACTTC	CATLSGDSYEQYF
-	TRBV7-9	TRBJ2-1	-	TGTGCCAGCATCCCACTATCCATCCTCTACAATGAGCAGTTCTTC	CASIPLSILYNEQFF
-	TRBV6-2/TRBV6-3	TRBJ1-6	-	TGTGCCAGCACCCCGGCAGGTGATAATTCACCCCTCCACTTT	CASTPAGDNSPLHF
-	TRBV6-1	TRBJ1-2	-	TGTGCCAGCAGTGAATCTCAGGGGATATCTGGCTACACCTTC	CASSESQGISGYTF
TRBD1	TRBV19	TRBJ1-6	-	TGTGCCAGTAGTATCAACAGGGGGCGCTTTTATAATTCACCCCTCCACTTT	CASSINRGRFYNSPLHF
TRBD2	TRBV7-9	TRBJ2-7	-	TGTGCCAGCAGCTTAGCGGGAGGGATAGGCTCCGACGAGCAGTACTTC	CASSLAGGIGSDEQYF
-	TRBV7-2	TRBJ1-2	-	TGTGCCAGCAGCTTAGATCTCGGGGGTAACTATGGCTACACCTTC	CASSLDLGGNYGYTF
-	TRBV4-1	TRBJ2-6	-	TGCGCCAGCAGCCAAGTGAGGAAATCTGGGGCCAACGTCCTGACTTTC	CASSQVRKSGANVLTF
TRBD1	TRBV7-9	TRBJ1-1	-	TGTGCCAGCAGCTCTAACCGGGGACAGGGGCTCACTGAAGCTTTCTTT	CASSSNRGQGLTEAFF
-	TRBV27	TRBJ1-2	-	TGTGCCAGCAGTTTATCCGCGGGGGGCCGTTACTATGGCTACACCTTC	CASSLSAGGRYYGYTF
-	TRBV6-1	TRBJ2-7	-	TGTGCCAGCAGTGAACAGCCCCTCCGGGACACCTACGAGCAGTACTTC	CASSEQPLRDTYEQYF
TRBD1	TRBV30	TRBJ1-2	-	TGTGCCTGGAGTGTAACGGGGACAGGGGGCGACTATGGCTACACCTTC	CAWSVTGTGGDYGYTF
-	TRBV7-8	TRBJ2-7	-	TGTGCCAGCAGCTTAGGCGGACAGACCTACGAGCAGTACTTC	CASSLGGQTYEQYF
-	TRBV10-3	TRBJ2-7	-	TGTGCCATCAGTGAGGGGGGGTGGATGTACGAGCAGTACTTC	CAISEGGWMYEQYF
TRBD1	TRBV18	TRBJ1-1	few	TGTGCCAGCTCACCATTACCGGGACAGGGTTTCTTTGGCACTGAAGCTTTCTTT	CASSPLPGQGFFGTEAFF
TRBD1	TRBV9	TRBJ2-3	-	TGTGCCAGCAGCGAGGGACAGGGGGGATCAGATACGCAGTATTTT	CASSEGQGGSDTQYF